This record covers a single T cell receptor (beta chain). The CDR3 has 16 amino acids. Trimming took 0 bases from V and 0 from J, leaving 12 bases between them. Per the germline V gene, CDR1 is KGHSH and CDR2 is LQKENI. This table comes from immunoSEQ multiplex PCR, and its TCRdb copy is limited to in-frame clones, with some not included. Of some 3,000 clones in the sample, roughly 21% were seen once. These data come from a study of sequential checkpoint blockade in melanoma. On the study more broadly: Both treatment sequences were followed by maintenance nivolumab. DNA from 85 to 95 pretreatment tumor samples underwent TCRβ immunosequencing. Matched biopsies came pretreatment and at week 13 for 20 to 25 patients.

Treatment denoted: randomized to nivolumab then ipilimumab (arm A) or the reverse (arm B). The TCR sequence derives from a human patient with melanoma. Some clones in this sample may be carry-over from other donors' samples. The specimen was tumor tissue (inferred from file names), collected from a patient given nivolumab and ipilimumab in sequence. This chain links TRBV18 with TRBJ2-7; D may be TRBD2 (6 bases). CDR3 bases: TGTGCCAGCTCACCACCGGGGGGTAGGATCTCCTACGAGCAGTACTTC. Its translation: CASSPPGGRISYEQYF.